Presented here are 30 T cell receptor beta chains from one specimen sequenced in a study of blood T cell repertoires in COVID-19. TCRdb's copy holds only in-frame clones and misses some; the assay was immunoSEQ multiplex PCR. The sample yields 77,000 or so clones, about 85% seen once. Sequencing was done on a sample of peripheral blood. The receptors derive from a man older than 75 with acute or convalescent COVID-19.

The chain carries TRBV5-1 and TRBJ1-1; 7 bases match TRBD1. This CDR3 is built from 13 residues. Germline V gene sequence: CDR1 SGHRS, CDR2 YFSETQ. V lost 6 bases to trimming and J lost 3 bases; unmatched junction nucleotides: 5. The CDR3 sequence is CASIRDSDTEAFF. The CDR3 nucleotides are TGCGCCAGCATACGGGACAGTGACACTGAAGCTTTCTTT.

The chain combines TRBV27 with TRBJ2-7; no clear D. V lost 2 bases and J 3 bases, leaving 8 bases between the germline ends. Germline loops: CDR1 MNHEY, CDR2 SMNVEV (reference sequence). The CDR3 contains 13 residues. CDR3 in DNA: TGTGCCAGCAGTTTAAATCCCCTCTACGAGCAGTACTTC. Its protein is CASSLNPLYEQYF.

The J gene is TRBJ2-3, the V gene TRBV7-9, with 8 bases that match TRBD2. Unmatched junction bases numbered 10, after V lost 4 bases and J lost 7 bases. CDR3 size: 15 residues. Germline CDR1 and CDR2: SEHNR and FQNEAQ (reference sequence). The CDR3, as DNA: TGTGCCAGCAGCTCCAGCGCTGCGGGGGGTAATACGCAGTATTTT. It codes for CASSSSAAGGNTQYF.

This clone has only a few counts. CDR3 amino acids: CASSLGSGTPAYGYTF. The CDR3 bases are TGCGCCAGCAGCTTGGGGAGCGGCACGCCGGCCTATGGCTACACCTTC. J is TRBJ1-2 and V is TRBV5-1; D remains unclear. The CDR3 sequence is 16 residues long. V was shortened by 0 bases and J by 4 bases, with 16 bases between the two germline ends. The V gene's germline CDR1 is SGHRS and CDR2 YFSETQ.

This sequence joins TRBV9 and TRBJ1-2; 9 bases align to TRBD1. The V and J ends lost 4 bases and 2 bases, in that order; junction bases with no gene match: 12. The germline CDR1 and CDR2 sequences are SGDLS and YYNGEE. The CDR3 consists of 17 residues. The CDR3 coding sequence is TGTGCCAGCAGCTTCCGGGACAGGGCTTTTATAAACTATGGCTACACCTTC. Its protein is CASSFRDRAFINYGYTF. The full variable domain, its missing parts supplied by reference TRBV9 and TRBJ1-2, is DSGVTQTPKHLITATGQRVTLRCSPRSGDLSVYWYQQSLDQGLQFLIQYYNGEERAKGNILERFSAQQFPDLHSELNLSSLELGDSALYFCASSFRDRAFINYGYTFGSGTRLTVV.

The rearrangement uses TRBV7-2 and TRBJ1-5; 7 bases are shared with TRBD1. The CDR3 spans 13 residues. Trimming took 2 bases from V and 7 from J; bases not matched to a gene: 2. Germline V gives CDR1 SGHTA, CDR2 FQGNSA. CDR3 residues: CASSLWDSQPQHF. The CDR3 DNA follows: TGTGCCAGCAGCTTATGGGACAGCCAGCCCCAGCATTTT.

V and J are TRBV28 and TRBJ1-2; tentatively, D is TRBD1 (6 bases). Germline loops: CDR1 MDHEN, CDR2 SYDVKM. Trimming took off 4 bases at V and 5 bases at J, with 17 bases between the two ends. The CDR3 is made up of 15 amino acids. The CDR3 nucleotides are TGTGCCAGCAGTTCACCTACAGGGTTTAAGTATGGCTACACCTTC. Its protein is CASSSPTGFKYGYTF.

This chain joins TRBV6-2 or TRBV6-3 and TRBJ2-7, with TRBD1 matching over 8 bases. The trim removed 5 bases at V and 3 bases at J, leaving 6 bases unmatched. CDR3 size: 14 residues. Per germline, CDR1 MNHEY and CDR2 SVGEGT. This chain's CDR3 is CASSEDRDHYEQYF. CDR3 nucleotides: TGTGCCAGCAGTGAGGACAGGGACCACTACGAGCAGTACTTC.

The V gene is TRBV6-5, the J gene TRBJ2-7; TRBD1 agrees at 7 bases. Germline trimming cut 5 bases from V and 2 bases from J; bases unmatched to any gene: 3. The CDR3 is made up of 13 amino acids. CDR1 MNHEY and CDR2 SVGAGI come from the germline V gene. The CDR3 protein is CASSSTGAYEQYF. For the CDR3, the DNA is TGTGCCAGCAGTAGCACAGGGGCCTACGAGCAGTACTTC.

The chain uses TRBV28 and TRBJ2-1, with 12 bases fitting TRBD2. The germline V gene encodes CDR1 MDHEN and CDR2 SYDVKM. This CDR3 is 14 amino acids long. The ends lost 4 bases at V and 12 bases at J; junction bases unmatched: 7. The CDR3 loop reads CASSSSSGGVRQFF. As DNA, the CDR3 is TGTGCCAGCAGTTCTTCTAGCGGGGGGGTCCGGCAGTTCTTC.

This sequence joins TRBV27 and TRBJ2-7, with 12 bases that match TRBD1. This CDR3 comprises 17 residues. CDR1 and CDR2 from the germline V gene are MNHEY and SMNVEV (reference sequence). J was trimmed by 4 bases and V by 3 bases; bases with no gene match: 10. The CDR3 sequence is CASSFYPPGQGAYEQYF. For the CDR3, the DNA is TGTGCCAGCAGTTTCTATCCGCCGGGACAGGGGGCTTACGAGCAGTACTTC.

The sample holds a few counts of this clone. J is TRBJ1-2 and V is TRBV28; D not certain. Germline CDR1 is MDHEN and CDR2 is SYDVKM. The CDR3 consists of 13 residues. Trimming removed 7 bases at V and 6 bases at J, with 15 bases between. The CDR3 protein is CASIQTGRDGYTF. For the CDR3, the DNA is TGTGCCAGCATCCAAACGGGGAGGGATGGCTACACCTTC.

The gene calls are TRBV7-9 and TRBJ2-1, with TRBD2 matching over 7 bases. The CDR3 runs 16 residues. Germline CDR1 reads SEHNR; CDR2 reads FQNEAQ (reference sequence). V was pared by 4 bases and J by 3 bases, with 9 bases of the junction left unmatched. The CDR3 here is CASSSTSGDYYNEQFF. The CDR3 nucleotides read TGTGCCAGCAGCTCAACAAGCGGGGACTACTACAATGAGCAGTTCTTC.

This rearrangement joins TRBV5-4 to TRBJ1-2; weak D call: TRBD1 (6 bases). The CDR3 covers 15 residues. Germline lookup yields CDR1 SGHNT and CDR2 YYREEE (reference sequence). V lost 0 bases to trimming and J lost 2 bases, with 11 bases between them. CDR3 amino acids: CASSLAQGRNYGYTF. CDR3 nucleotides: TGTGCCAGCAGCTTGGCCCAGGGGCGAAACTATGGCTACACCTTC.

This chain's CDR3 is CASSPGTTNEKLFF. The DNA for the CDR3 is TGTGCCAGCAGCCCAGGAACAACTAATGAAAAACTGTTTTTT. The chain combines TRBV6-5 with TRBJ1-4; D unresolved. Trimming cost V 6 bases and J 0 bases, with 8 bases left between them. This CDR3 has 14 amino acids. In germline, CDR1 is MNHEY, CDR2 SVGAGI.

The chain uses TRBV6-2 or TRBV6-3 and TRBJ1-5, with TRBD1 matching 9 bases. This CDR3 comprises 15 residues. Trimming at V came to 5 bases and at J to 1 base, leaving 3 bases not matched to a gene. The germline CDR1 and CDR2 sequences are MNHEY and SVGEGT. The DNA of the CDR3 is TGTGCCAGCAGTGGCACAGGGGGCAGCAATCAGCCCCAGCATTTT. Protein product: CASSGTGGSNQPQHF.

The genes are TRBV4-1 and TRBJ1-5; weak D call: TRBD1 (5 bases). Trimming left V 0 bases short and J 2 bases short, with 11 bases between. This CDR3 contains 16 residues. Germline V CDR1 and CDR2: MGHRA, YSYEKL. CDR3 in amino acids: CASSQEQGRGNQPQHF. In DNA form, the CDR3 reads TGCGCCAGCAGCCAAGAGCAGGGTCGGGGCAATCAGCCCCAGCATTTT.

This clone was counted only a few times. V is TRBV5-4 and J is TRBJ1-2, with D possibly TRBD1 on 6 matching bases. Germline V gene data show CDR1 as SGHNT and CDR2 as YYREEE (reference sequence). Trimming cost V 4 bases and J 9 bases, with 13 bases left between them. The CDR3 is made up of 12 amino acids. This CDR3 reads CASSTDSNSYTF. The CDR3 DNA reads as TGTGCCAGCAGCACGGACAGCAATAGCTACACCTTC.

The sample holds one count of this clone. V is TRBV19 and J is TRBJ2-6; possible D gene TRBD1, 5 bases. This CDR3 is 17 amino acids long. CDR1 is LNHDA, CDR2 SQIVND, per germline (reference sequence). Deletions cut 3 bases from V and 0 bases from J, with 12 bases between. In nucleotides, the CDR3 is TGTGCCAGTAGTATTGGGCAGGGATTCTCTGGGGCCAACGTCCTGACTTTC. The encoded protein is CASSIGQGFSGANVLTF.

The chain combines TRBV7-2 with TRBJ2-3, with TRBD1 matching 10 bases. This CDR3 has 15 residues. Germline values: CDR1 SGHTA, CDR2 FQGNSA. V lost 5 bases and J lost 2; bases outside the gene matches: 4. The CDR3 bases are TGTGCCAGCAGCCGGGACAGGGGATTCACAGATACGCAGTATTTT. This codes for CASSRDRGFTDTQYF.

The chain has TRBV24-1 and TRBJ1-1; D is unclear. The CDR3 length is 13 residues. V lost 9 bases and J lost 4, with 14 bases in between. Germline CDR1 is KGHDR and CDR2 is SFDVKD. The CDR3 region is CATEGEGRTEAFF. DNA of the CDR3: TGTGCCACCGAGGGAGAGGGTCGCACTGAAGCTTTCTTT.

The chain has TRBV9 and TRBJ2-2; unclear D gene. The CDR3 is made up of 12 amino acids. The germline CDR1 and CDR2 sequences are SGDLS and YYNGEE. The V end lost 0 bases, the J end lost 7 bases, and 4 bases lay between the germline ends. CDR3 amino acids: CASSVDIGELFF. CDR3 nucleotides: TGTGCCAGCAGCGTAGATATCGGGGAGCTGTTTTTT.

This clone was observed once. DNA for the CDR3: TGTGCCAGTAGTATGGGAGTACTAGCGGGAGTAGACAATGAGCAGTTCTTC. Residues: CASSMGVLAGVDNEQFF. The chain joins TRBV19 to TRBJ2-1; 11 bases match TRBD2. Per germline, CDR1 LNHDA and CDR2 SQIVND (reference sequence). V lost 3 bases, J lost 5 bases, and 9 bases stayed unmatched. This CDR3 has 17 residues. The full variable domain, completed using reference TRBV19 and TRBJ2-1, is DGGITQSPKYLFRKEGQNVTLSCEQNLNHDAMYWYRQDPGQGLRLIYYSQIVNDFQKGDIAEGYSVSREKKESFPLTVTSAQKNPTAFYLCASSMGVLAGVDNEQFFGPGTRLTVL.

The chain combines TRBV5-1 with TRBJ2-6; 8 bases are a match to TRBD1. CDR3 length: 16 amino acids. CDR1 and CDR2 from the germline V gene are SGHRS and YFSETQ. V shed 9 bases, J shed 0 bases, and the junction held 8 bases outside the gene matches. CDR3 region: CATGQGTNSGANVLTF. As DNA, the CDR3 is TGCGCCACCGGACAGGGCACTAACTCTGGGGCCAACGTCCTGACTTTC.

This chain connects TRBV6-2 or TRBV6-3 to TRBJ1-1, with D possibly being TRBD1 (5 bases). V lost 2 bases and J lost 10, with 20 bases in between. CDR3 size: 15 residues. Germline CDR1 and CDR2: MNHEY and SVGEGT. The CDR3 bases are TGTGCCAGCAGTTACCGCGACAGTGAGCGGGGGGGAGCTTTCTTT. This codes for CASSYRDSERGGAFF.

This sequence joins TRBV23-1 and TRBJ2-1, with a possible D match to TRBD2 (5 bases). TRBV23-1 counts as an open reading frame of uncertain function. V was clipped by 1 base and J by 0 bases, with 13 bases between them. This CDR3 region has 17 residues. The CDR3 region is CASSQWLEAFSYNEQFF. The CDR3 nucleotides are TGCGCCAGCAGTCAATGGTTGGAGGCTTTCTCCTACAATGAGCAGTTCTTC.

The chain combines TRBV4-2 with TRBJ1-1; 12 bases map to TRBD1. Germline V CDR1 and CDR2: LGHNA, YNFKEQ. V shed 0 bases and J 8 bases; nucleotides not matched to a gene: 4. The CDR3 runs 15 residues. In DNA form, the CDR3 reads TGTGCCAGCAGCCAAGAGGGGACAGGGGGCGGAGAAGCTTTCTTT. As protein: CASSQEGTGGGEAFF.

This chain uses TRBV28 with TRBJ2-7; a weak D match, TRBD1 (5 bases). This CDR3 region has 14 residues. The germline gives CDR1 MDHEN, CDR2 SYDVKM. V dropped 9 bases and J dropped 4 bases, with 19 bases sitting between them. The CDR3 sequence is CASKTPSSGYEQYF. CDR3 in DNA: TGTGCCAGTAAAACTCCATCCTCAGGGTACGAGCAGTACTTC.

The J gene is TRBJ2-1, the V gene TRBV6-1, with 9 bases identical to TRBD1. This CDR3 is built from 16 residues. Trimming took 2 bases from V and 9 from J; bases not matched to a gene: 11. Germline V CDR1 and CDR2: MNHNS, SASEGT. CDR3 nucleotides: TGTGCCAGCAGTGAAACTGGACAGGGGAATTTCGGTGAGCAGTTCTTC. Its protein product is CASSETGQGNFGEQFF.

The rearrangement joins TRBV27 to TRBJ1-4, with D perhaps matching TRBD1 (6 bases). Germline assignment: CDR1 MNHEY and CDR2 SMNVEV (reference sequence). The CDR3 has 16 residues. V gave up 1 base and J gave up 8 bases, with 17 bases separating them. The CDR3 sequence is CASSLLGQGPEEKLFF. The CDR3, as DNA: TGTGCCAGCAGTTTATTAGGGCAGGGGCCCGAAGAAAAACTGTTTTTT.